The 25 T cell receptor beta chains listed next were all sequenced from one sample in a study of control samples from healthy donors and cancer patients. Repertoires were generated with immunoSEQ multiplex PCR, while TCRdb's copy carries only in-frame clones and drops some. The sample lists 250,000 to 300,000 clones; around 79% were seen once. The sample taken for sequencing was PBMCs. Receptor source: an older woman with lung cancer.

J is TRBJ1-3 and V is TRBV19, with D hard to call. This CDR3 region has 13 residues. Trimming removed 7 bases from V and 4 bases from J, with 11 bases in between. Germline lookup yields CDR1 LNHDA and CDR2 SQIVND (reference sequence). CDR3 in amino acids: CASTLAGGNTIYF. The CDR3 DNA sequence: TGTGCCAGTACTCTAGCAGGCGGAAACACCATATATTTT.

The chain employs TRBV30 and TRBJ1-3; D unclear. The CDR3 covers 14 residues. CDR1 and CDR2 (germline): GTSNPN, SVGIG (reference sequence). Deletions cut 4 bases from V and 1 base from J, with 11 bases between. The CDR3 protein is CAWTTRGSGNTIYF. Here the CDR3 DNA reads TGTGCCTGGACCACCCGAGGGTCTGGAAACACCATATATTTT.

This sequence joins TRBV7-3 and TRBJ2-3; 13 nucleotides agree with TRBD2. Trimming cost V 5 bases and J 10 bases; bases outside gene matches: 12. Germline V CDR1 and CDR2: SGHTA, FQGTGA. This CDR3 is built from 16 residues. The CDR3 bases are TGTGCCAGCAGCCCTGCACTAGCGGGGGGGCCGGGTGCGCAGTATTTT. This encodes CASSPALAGGPGAQYF. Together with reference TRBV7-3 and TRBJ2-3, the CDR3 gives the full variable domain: GAGVSQTPSNKVTEKGKYVELRCDPISGHTALYWYRQSLGQGPEFLIYFQGTGAADDSGLPNDRFFAVRPEGSVSTLKIQRTERGDSAVYLCASSPALAGGPGAQYFGPGTRLTVL.

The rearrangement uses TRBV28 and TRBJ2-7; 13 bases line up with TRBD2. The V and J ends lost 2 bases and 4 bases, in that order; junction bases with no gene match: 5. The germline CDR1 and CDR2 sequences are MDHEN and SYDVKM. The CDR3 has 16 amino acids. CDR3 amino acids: CASSLTGLAGVYEQYF. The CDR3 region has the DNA TGTGCCAGCAGTTTAACCGGACTAGCGGGAGTTTACGAGCAGTACTTC. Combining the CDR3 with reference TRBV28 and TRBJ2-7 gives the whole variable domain DVKVTQSSRYLVKRTGEKVFLECVQDMDHENMFWYRQDPGLGLRLIYFSYDVKMKEKGDIPEGYSVSREKKERFSLILESASTNQTSMYLCASSLTGLAGVYEQYFGPGTRLTVT.

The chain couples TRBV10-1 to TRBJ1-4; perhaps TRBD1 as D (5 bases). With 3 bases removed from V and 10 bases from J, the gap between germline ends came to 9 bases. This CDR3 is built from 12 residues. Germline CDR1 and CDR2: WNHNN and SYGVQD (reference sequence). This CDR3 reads CASSDPGGKLFF. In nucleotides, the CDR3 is TGCGCCAGCAGTGACCCCGGGGGAAAACTGTTTTTT.

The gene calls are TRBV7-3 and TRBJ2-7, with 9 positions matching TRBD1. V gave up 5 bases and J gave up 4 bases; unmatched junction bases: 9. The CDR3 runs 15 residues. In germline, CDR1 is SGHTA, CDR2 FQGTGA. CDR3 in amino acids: CASSPWPGQGYEQYF. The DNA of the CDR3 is TGTGCCAGCAGCCCCTGGCCGGGACAGGGTTACGAGCAGTACTTC.

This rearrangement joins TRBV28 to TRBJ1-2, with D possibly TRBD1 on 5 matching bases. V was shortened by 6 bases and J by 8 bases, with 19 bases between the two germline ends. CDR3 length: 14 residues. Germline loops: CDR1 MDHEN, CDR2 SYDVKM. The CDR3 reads CASSPLWGPGGYTF. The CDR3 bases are TGTGCCAGCAGCCCCTTGTGGGGACCTGGGGGCTACACCTTC.

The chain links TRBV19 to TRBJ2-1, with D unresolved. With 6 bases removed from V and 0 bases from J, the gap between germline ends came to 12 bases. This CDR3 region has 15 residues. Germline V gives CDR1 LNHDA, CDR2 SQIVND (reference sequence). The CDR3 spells CASRMRDSSYNEQFF. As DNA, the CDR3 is TGTGCCAGTAGGATGAGAGATAGCTCCTACAATGAGCAGTTCTTC.

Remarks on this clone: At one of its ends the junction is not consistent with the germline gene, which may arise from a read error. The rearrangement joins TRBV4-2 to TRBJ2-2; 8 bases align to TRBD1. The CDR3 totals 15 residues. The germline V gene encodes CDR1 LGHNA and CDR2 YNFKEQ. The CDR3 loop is CASSLQGGETGKLFF. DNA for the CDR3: TGTGCCAGCAGCCTACAGGGGGGCGAGACCGGGAAGCTGTTTTTT.

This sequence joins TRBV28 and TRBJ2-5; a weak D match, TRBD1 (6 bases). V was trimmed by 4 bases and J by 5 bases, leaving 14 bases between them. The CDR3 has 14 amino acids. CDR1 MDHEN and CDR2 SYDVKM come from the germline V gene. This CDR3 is CASSSSQGAETQYF. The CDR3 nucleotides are TGTGCCAGCAGTTCATCACAGGGTGCGGAGACCCAGTACTTC.

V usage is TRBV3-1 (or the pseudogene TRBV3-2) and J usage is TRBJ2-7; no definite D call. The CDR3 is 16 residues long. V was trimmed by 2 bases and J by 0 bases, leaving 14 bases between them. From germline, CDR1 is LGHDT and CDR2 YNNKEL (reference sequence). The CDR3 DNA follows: TGTGCCAGCAGCCAATTCTCGTCCGGTAGCTCCTACGAGCAGTACTTC. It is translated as CASSQFSSGSSYEQYF.

CDR3 DNA: TGTGCCAGCAGCCAAGTTGTGGGAGCCAACACCGGGGAGCTGTTTTTT. This sequence encodes CASSQVVGANTGELFF. V usage is TRBV4-2 and J usage is TRBJ2-2; TRBD2 might be the D (5 bases). The CDR3 consists of 16 residues. V lost 1 base, J lost 2 bases, and 11 bases lay in between. CDR1 and CDR2 (germline): LGHNA, YNFKEQ.

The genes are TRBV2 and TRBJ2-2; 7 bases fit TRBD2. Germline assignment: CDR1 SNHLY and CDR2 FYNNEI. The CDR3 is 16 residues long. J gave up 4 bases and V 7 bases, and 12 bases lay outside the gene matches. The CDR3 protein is CASNPAAGVGTGELFF. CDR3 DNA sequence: TGTGCCAGCAACCCGGCGGCGGGAGTTGGCACCGGGGAGCTGTTTTTT.

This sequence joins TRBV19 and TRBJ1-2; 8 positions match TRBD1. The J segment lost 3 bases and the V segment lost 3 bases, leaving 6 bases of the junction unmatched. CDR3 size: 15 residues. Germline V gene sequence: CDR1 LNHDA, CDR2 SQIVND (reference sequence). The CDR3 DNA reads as TGTGCCAGTAGTATTGGTCCAGGGGGCTACTATGGCTACACCTTC. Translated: CASSIGPGGYYGYTF.

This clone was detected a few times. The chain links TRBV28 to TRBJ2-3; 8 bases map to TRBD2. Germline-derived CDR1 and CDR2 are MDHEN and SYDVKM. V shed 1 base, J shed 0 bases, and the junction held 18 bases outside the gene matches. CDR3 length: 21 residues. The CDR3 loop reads CASSLSGLSKIAGSSTDTQYF. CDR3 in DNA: TGTGCCAGCAGTTTATCAGGATTATCGAAGATAGCGGGGTCTAGCACAGATACGCAGTATTTT.

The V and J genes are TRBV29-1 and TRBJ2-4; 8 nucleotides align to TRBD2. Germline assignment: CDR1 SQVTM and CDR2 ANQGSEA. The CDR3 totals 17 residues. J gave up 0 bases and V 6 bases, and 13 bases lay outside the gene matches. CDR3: CSVYYAGGSLAKNIQYF. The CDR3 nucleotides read TGCAGCGTGTACTACGCGGGGGGCTCACTAGCCAAAAACATTCAGTACTTC.

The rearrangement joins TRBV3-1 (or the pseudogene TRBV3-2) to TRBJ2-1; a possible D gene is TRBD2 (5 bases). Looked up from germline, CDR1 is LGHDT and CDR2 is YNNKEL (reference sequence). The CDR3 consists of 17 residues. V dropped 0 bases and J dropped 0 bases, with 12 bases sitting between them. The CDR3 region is CASSQDSSSGSYNEQFF. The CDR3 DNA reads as TGTGCCAGCAGCCAAGACTCGTCCAGCGGCTCCTACAATGAGCAGTTCTTC.

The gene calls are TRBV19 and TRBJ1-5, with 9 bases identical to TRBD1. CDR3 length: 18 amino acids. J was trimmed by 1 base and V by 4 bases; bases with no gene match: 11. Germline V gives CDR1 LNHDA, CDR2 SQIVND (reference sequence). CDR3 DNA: TGTGCCAGTAGTAGGGGGACAGGGAGCATGTCCAGCAATCAGCCCCAGCATTTT. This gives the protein CASSRGTGSMSSNQPQHF.

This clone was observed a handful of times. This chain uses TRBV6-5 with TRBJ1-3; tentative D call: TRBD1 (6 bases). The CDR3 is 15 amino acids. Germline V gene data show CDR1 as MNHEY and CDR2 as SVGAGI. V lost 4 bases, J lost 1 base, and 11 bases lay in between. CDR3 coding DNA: TGTGCCAGCAGTTTCACAGGGTTTTCTGGAAACACCATATATTTT. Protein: CASSFTGFSGNTIYF.

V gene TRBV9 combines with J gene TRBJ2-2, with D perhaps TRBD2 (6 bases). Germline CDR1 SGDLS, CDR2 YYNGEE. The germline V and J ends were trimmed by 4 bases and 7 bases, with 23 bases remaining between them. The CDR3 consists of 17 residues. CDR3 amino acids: CASSPPGLAPRGGELFF. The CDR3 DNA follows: TGTGCCAGCAGCCCCCCCGGGCTAGCCCCGCGGGGCGGGGAGCTGTTTTTT.

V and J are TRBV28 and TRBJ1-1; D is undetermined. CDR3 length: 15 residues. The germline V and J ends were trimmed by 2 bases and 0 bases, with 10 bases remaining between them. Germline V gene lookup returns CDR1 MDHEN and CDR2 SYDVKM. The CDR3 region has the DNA TGTGCCAGCAGTTTAAGTGGACGGCTGAACACTGAAGCTTTCTTT. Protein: CASSLSGRLNTEAFF.

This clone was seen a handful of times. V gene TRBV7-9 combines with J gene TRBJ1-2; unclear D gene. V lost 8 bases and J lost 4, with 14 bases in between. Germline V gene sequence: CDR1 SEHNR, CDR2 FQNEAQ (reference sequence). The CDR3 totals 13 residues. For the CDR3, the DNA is TGTGCCAGCGCCCTTATAGACCTCTATGGCTACACCTTC. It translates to CASALIDLYGYTF.

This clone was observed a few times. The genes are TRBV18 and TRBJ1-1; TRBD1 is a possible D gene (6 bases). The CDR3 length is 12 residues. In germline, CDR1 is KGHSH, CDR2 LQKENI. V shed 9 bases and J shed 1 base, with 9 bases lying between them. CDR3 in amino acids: CASLTGNTEAFF. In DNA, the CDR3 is TGTGCCAGTCTGACAGGGAACACTGAAGCTTTCTTT.

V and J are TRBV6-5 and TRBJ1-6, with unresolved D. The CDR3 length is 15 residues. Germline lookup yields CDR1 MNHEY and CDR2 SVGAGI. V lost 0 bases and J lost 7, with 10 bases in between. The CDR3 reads CASSYSTGSNSPLHF. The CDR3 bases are TGTGCCAGCAGTTACTCGACCGGGAGCAATTCACCCCTCCACTTT.

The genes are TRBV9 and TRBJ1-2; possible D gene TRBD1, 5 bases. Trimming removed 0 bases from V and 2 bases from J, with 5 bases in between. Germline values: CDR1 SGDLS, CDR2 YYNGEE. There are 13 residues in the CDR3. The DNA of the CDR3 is TGTGCCAGCAGCGTAGGACAGAACTATGGCTACACCTTC. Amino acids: CASSVGQNYGYTF.